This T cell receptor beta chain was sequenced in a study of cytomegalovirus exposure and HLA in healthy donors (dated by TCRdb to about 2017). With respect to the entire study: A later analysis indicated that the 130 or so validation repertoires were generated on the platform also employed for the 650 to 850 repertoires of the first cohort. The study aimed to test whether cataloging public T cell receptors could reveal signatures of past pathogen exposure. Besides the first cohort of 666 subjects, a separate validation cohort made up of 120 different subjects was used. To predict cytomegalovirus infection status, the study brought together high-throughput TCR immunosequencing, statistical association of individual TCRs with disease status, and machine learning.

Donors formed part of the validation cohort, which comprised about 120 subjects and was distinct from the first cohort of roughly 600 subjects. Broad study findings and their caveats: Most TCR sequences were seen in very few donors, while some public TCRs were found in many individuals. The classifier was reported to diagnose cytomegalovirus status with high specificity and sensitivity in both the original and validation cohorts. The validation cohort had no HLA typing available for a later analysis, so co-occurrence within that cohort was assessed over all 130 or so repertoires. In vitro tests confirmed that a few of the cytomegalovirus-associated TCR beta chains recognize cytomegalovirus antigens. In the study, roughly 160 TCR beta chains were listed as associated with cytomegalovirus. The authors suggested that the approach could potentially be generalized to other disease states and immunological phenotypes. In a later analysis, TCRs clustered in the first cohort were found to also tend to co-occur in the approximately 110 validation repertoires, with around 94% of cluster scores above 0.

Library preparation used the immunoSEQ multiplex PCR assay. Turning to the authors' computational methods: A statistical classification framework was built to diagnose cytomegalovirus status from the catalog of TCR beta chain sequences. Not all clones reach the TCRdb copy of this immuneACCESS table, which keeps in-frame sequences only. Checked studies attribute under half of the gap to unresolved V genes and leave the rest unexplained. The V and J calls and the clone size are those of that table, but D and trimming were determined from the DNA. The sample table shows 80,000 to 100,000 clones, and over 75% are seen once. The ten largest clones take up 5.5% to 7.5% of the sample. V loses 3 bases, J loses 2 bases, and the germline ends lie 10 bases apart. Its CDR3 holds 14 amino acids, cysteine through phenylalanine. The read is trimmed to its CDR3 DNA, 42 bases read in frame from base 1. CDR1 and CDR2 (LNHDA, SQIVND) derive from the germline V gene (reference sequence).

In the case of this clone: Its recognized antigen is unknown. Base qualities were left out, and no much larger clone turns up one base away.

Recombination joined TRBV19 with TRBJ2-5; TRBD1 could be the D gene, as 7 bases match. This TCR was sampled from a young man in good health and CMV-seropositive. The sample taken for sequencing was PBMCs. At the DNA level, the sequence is TGTGCCAGTAGTATGACAGGGAGGCAAGAGACCCAGTACTTC. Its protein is CASSMTGRQETQYF.